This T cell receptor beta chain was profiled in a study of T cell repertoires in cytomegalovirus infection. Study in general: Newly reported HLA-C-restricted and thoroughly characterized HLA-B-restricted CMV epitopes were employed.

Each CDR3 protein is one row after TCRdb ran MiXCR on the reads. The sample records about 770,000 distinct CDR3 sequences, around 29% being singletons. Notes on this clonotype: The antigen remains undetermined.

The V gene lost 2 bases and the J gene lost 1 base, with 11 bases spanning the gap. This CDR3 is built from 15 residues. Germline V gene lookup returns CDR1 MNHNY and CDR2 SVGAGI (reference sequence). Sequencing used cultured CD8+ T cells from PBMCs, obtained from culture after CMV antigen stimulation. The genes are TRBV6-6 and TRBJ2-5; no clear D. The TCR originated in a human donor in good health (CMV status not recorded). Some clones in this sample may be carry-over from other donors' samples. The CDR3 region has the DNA TGTGCCAGCAGTTACCCTCCCTTAACCCAAGAGACCCAGTACTTC. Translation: CASSYPPLTQETQYF.